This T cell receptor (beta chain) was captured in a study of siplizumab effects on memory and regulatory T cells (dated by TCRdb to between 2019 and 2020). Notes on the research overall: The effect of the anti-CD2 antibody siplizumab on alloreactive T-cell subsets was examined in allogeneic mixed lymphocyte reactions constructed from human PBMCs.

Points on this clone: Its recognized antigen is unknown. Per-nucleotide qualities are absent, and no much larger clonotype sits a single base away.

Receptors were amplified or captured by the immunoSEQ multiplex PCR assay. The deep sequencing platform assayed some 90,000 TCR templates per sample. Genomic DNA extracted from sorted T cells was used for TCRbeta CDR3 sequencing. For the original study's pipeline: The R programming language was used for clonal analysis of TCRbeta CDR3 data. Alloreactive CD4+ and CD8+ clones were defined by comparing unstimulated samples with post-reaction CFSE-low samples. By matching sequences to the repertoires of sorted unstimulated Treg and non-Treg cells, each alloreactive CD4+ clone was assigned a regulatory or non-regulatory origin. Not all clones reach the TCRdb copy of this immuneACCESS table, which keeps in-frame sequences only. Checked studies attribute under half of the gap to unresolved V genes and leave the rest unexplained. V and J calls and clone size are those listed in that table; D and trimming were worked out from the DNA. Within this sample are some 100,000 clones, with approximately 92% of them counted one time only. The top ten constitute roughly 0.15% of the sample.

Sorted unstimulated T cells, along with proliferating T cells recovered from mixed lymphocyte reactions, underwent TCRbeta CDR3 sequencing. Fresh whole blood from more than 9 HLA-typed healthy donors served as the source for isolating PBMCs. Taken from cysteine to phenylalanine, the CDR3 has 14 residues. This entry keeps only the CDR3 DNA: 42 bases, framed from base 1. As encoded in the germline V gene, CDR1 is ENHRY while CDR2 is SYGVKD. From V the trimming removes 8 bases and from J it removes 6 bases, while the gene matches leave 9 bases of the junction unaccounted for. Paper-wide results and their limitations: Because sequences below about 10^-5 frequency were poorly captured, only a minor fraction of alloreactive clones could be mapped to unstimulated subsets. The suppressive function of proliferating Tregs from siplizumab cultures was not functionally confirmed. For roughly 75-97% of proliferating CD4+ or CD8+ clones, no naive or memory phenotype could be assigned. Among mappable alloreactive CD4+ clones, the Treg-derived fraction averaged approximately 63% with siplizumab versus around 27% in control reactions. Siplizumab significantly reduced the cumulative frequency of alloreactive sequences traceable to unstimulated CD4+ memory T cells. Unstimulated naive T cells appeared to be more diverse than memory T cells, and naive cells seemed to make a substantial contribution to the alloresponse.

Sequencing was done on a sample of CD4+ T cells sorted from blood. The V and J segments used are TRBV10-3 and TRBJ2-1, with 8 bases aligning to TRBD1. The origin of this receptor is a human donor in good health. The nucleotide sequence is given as TGTGCCATCCAGGACAGGGAAAAAGCCAATGAGCAGTTCTTC. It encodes CAIQDREKANEQFF.